This section outlines one TCR beta chain sequence together with its context. Its antigen is unidentified. This sample is part of a study of shared clonotypes between healthy human individuals. The CDR3 covers 15 residues. Trimming removed 3 bases from V and 3 bases from J; junction bases left unmatched: 5. Germline CDR1 SGHVS, CDR2 FQNEAQ. Overall study findings and caveats: Generation probabilities of non-shared clonotypes were lower (relative to those shared by all four donors).

The repertoire was sequenced with immunoSEQ multiplex PCR; TCRdb's copy has only in-frame clones and lacks some. The sample has around 2.5 million clones, 80% to 95% seen once. This clonotype originated in a man between 18 and 35 years old in good health. Some clones in this sample may be carry-over from other donors' samples. This sequence joins TRBV7-8 and TRBJ1-5; TRBD1 matches at 7 bases. Material: naive CD4+ T cells from PBMCs. Documented subset: CD45RA+ positively selected. The CDR3, as DNA: TGTGCCAGCAGCTTGGGGGACAGTGCCAATCAGCCCCAGCATTTT. Protein product: CASSLGDSANQPQHF.